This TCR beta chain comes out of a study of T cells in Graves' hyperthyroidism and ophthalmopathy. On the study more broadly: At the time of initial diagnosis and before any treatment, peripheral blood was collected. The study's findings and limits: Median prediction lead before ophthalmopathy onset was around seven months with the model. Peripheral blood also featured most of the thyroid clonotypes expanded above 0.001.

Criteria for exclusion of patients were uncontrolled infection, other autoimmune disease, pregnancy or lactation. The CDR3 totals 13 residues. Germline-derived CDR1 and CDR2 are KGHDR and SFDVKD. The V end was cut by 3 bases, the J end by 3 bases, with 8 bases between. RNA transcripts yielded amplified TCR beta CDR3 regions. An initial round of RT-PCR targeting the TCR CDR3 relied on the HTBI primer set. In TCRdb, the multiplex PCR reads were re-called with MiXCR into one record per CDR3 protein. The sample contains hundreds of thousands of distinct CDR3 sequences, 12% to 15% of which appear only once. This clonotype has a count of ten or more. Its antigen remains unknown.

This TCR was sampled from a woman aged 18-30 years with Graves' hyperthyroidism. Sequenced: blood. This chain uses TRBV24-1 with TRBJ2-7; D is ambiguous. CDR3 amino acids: CATSDGAGYEQYF. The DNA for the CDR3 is TGTGCCACCAGTGATGGAGCAGGCTACGAGCAGTACTTC.